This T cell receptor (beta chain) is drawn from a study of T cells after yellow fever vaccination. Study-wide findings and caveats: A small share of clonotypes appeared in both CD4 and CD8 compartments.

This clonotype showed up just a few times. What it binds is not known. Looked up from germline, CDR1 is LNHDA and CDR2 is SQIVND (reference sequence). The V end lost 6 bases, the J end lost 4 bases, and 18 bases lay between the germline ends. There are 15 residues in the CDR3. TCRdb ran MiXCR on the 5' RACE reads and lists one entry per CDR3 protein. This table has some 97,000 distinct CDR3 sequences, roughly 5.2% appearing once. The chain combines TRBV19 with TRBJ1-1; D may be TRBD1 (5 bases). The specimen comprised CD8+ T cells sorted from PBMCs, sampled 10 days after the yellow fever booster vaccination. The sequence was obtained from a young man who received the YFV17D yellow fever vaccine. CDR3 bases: TGTGCCAGTAGCCTAACCCCGGGGACGGGCACTGAAGCTTTCTTT. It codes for CASSLTPGTGTEAFF.